The 27 T cell receptor beta chains below come from one sample, sequenced in a study of cytomegalovirus exposure and HLA in healthy donors. With 60 Vbeta and 13 Jbeta primers, the PCR was carried out. The repertoire was sequenced with immunoSEQ multiplex PCR; TCRdb's copy has only in-frame clones and lacks some. This table holds 80,000 to 95,000 clones, roughly 74% found once. What was sequenced was PBMCs. The receptors shown here come from a woman aged 18 to 35 in good health and CMV-seropositive.

This clone was detected once. This rearrangement joins TRBV7-2 to TRBJ2-2; D not resolved. The germline gives CDR1 SGHTA, CDR2 FQGNSA. This CDR3 is built from 17 residues. Trimming cost V 5 bases and J 0 bases, with 16 bases left between them. The CDR3 protein is CASSPGRAHANTGELFF. In DNA form, the CDR3 reads TGTGCCAGCAGCCCAGGCCGAGCACACGCGAACACCGGGGAGCTGTTTTTT.

The rearrangement links TRBV27 to TRBJ2-1; TRBD1 matches 7 bases. The length of the CDR3 is 12 residues. V lost 6 bases, J lost 9 bases, and 5 bases stayed unmatched. The V gene's germline CDR1 is MNHEY and CDR2 SMNVEV (reference sequence). Written as DNA, the CDR3 is TGTGCCAGCAGCGTAGGGGGCAGTGAGCAGTTCTTC. Translation gives CASSVGGSEQFF.

The V and J genes are TRBV5-6 and TRBJ2-2; D perhaps matches TRBD2 (7 bases). CDR1 is SGHDT, CDR2 YYEEEE, per germline. This CDR3 comprises 15 residues. V dropped 4 bases and J dropped 6 bases, with 16 bases sitting between them. CDR3 loop: CASSRPAGASGELFF. In DNA, the CDR3 is TGTGCCAGCAGCCGCCCCGCGGGGGCATCCGGGGAGCTGTTTTTT. The whole variable domain, remainder taken from reference TRBV5-6 and TRBJ2-2, is DAGVTQSPTHLIKTRGQQVTLRCSPKSGHDTVSWYQQALGQGPQFIFQYYEEEERQRGNFPDRFSGHQFPNYSSELNVNALLLGDSALYLCASSRPAGASGELFFGEGSRLTVL.

The J gene is TRBJ2-5, the V gene TRBV2; TRBD1 might be the D (5 bases). Germline assignment: CDR1 SNHLY and CDR2 FYNNEI. V was clipped by 7 bases and J by 0 bases, with 15 bases between them. The CDR3 length is 15 residues. The CDR3 region has the DNA TGTGCCAGCAACCAAGGACGGACATACCAAGAGACCCAGTACTTC. Protein product: CASNQGRTYQETQYF.

This clone turned up a few times. The genes are TRBV19 and TRBJ2-1; 10 nucleotides align to TRBD1. This CDR3 has 15 amino acids. The germline V gene encodes CDR1 LNHDA and CDR2 SQIVND (reference sequence). The J segment lost 7 bases and the V segment lost 5 bases, leaving 8 bases of the junction unmatched. The CDR3 nucleotides are TGTGCCAGTAGTCTCGGGACAGGGGTTAGAAATGAGCAGTTCTTC. Protein product: CASSLGTGVRNEQFF.

The chain combines TRBV9 with TRBJ2-3; TRBD2 is a possible D gene (6 bases). The germline gives CDR1 SGDLS, CDR2 YYNGEE. V was trimmed by 0 bases and J by 6 bases, leaving 17 bases between them. The length of the CDR3 is 16 residues. CDR3 coding DNA: TGTGCCAGCAGCGTAGAAGGGACTTTCCTAGCGGATACGCAGTATTTT. The encoded protein is CASSVEGTFLADTQYF.

The chain uses TRBV7-9 and TRBJ2-7, with 12 nucleotides matching TRBD2. V lost 5 bases to trimming and J lost 3 bases; unmatched junction nucleotides: 5. Germline assignment: CDR1 SEHNR and CDR2 FQNEAQ (reference sequence). CDR3 length: 15 residues. This CDR3 reads CASSTGTSGFYEQYF. In DNA form, the CDR3 reads TGTGCCAGCAGCACAGGGACTAGCGGGTTCTACGAGCAGTACTTC.

This clone was detected a few times. This sequence joins TRBV7-2 and TRBJ2-7, with TRBD2 matching over 9 bases. After removal of 6 bases from V and 3 bases from J, the junction contained 6 bases not matched to a gene. The CDR3 is 14 residues long. CDR1 and CDR2 from the germline V gene are SGHTA and FQGNSA. CDR3 coding DNA: TGTGCCAGCAGTTCTAGCGGGAACCTCTACGAGCAGTACTTC. This encodes CASSSSGNLYEQYF.

The chain has TRBV7-8 and TRBJ2-3, with TRBD2 identical over 7 bases. Losses at the gene ends were 1 base for V and 3 bases for J; bases not matched to a gene: 7. Per the germline V gene, CDR1 is SGHVS and CDR2 is FQNEAQ. This CDR3 comprises 16 residues. CDR3 protein: CASSLVGGGKTDTQYF. The CDR3 bases are TGTGCCAGCAGCTTAGTGGGGGGGGGTAAAACAGATACGCAGTATTTT.

The rearrangement links TRBV19 to TRBJ2-7, with 9 bases that match TRBD2. The CDR3 contains 15 residues. Per germline, CDR1 LNHDA and CDR2 SQIVND (reference sequence). The junction had 6 bases not matched to a gene; V was cut back by 3 bases and J by 3 bases. CDR3 nucleotide sequence: TGTGCCAGTAGTATCGTGGCGGGAGGGGACTACGAGCAGTACTTC. Amino acid sequence: CASSIVAGGDYEQYF.

This chain joins TRBV18 and TRBJ2-2, with 7 nucleotides matching TRBD1. CDR3 length equals 16 residues. Looked up from germline, CDR1 is KGHSH and CDR2 is LQKENI. The ends lost 0 bases at V and 4 bases at J; junction bases unmatched: 5. CDR3: CASSPPDRFGTGELFF. In nucleotides, the CDR3 is TGTGCCAGCTCACCACCGGACAGGTTCGGCACCGGGGAGCTGTTTTTT.

The chain is built from TRBV4-3 and TRBJ2-5, with D perhaps matching TRBD2 (6 bases). CDR1 is LGHNA and CDR2 is YSLEER in the germline V gene. The germline V and J ends were trimmed by 0 bases and 9 bases, with 11 bases remaining between them. CDR3 size: 13 residues. The CDR3 sequence is CASSQEWGDPQYF. Written as DNA, the CDR3 is TGCGCCAGCAGCCAAGAATGGGGGGACCCCCAGTACTTC.

The J gene is TRBJ2-4, the V gene TRBV4-2; 8 bases match TRBD2. Trimming at V came to 6 bases and at J to 2 bases, leaving 9 bases not matched to a gene. The length of the CDR3 is 16 residues. CDR1 LGHNA and CDR2 YNFKEQ come from the germline V gene. CDR3 loop: CASSQNSGTSKNIQYF. The CDR3 bases are TGTGCCAGCAGTCAGAATAGCGGGACCTCCAAAAACATTCAGTACTTC.

Worth noting for this clone: The junction shows a germline mismatch at one end, possibly a read error. The same CDR3 arises from other DNA sequences in this sample as well. This sequence joins TRBV6-5 and TRBJ2-7, with TRBD2 matching over 8 bases. Germline assignment: CDR1 MNHEY and CDR2 SVGAGI. There are 15 residues in the CDR3. This CDR3 is CASTRSRLAIYEQYF. The CDR3 DNA is TGCGCCAGCACCCGCTCGAGACTAGCGATTTACGAGCAGTACTTC.

As regards this clone: The junction shows a germline mismatch at one end, possibly a read error. The J gene is TRBJ2-7, the V gene TRBV7-7; 7 nucleotides agree with TRBD1. The CDR3 runs to 13 residues. CDR1 and CDR2 from the germline V gene are SSHAT and FNYEAQ (reference sequence). CDR3 nucleotide sequence: TGTGCTAGCAGCGTGGGACAGCTATACGAGCAGTACTTC. Translated: CASSVGQLYEQYF.

This clone has just a few counts. The chain has TRBV6-4 and TRBJ2-1; the match to TRBD2 covers 8 bases. Per the germline V gene, CDR1 is MRHNA and CDR2 is SNTAGT. The CDR3 has 15 amino acids. V gave up 4 bases and J gave up 0 bases; unmatched junction bases: 2. The CDR3 nucleotides read TGTGCCAGCAGTGCAAGCGGGAGCTCCTACAATGAGCAGTTCTTC. Translated, it gives CASSASGSSYNEQFF.

The genes are TRBV6-6 and TRBJ1-1, with 8 positions matching TRBD1. The CDR3 length is 15 residues. The J segment lost 0 bases and the V segment lost 2 bases, leaving 2 bases of the junction unmatched. Germline-derived CDR1 and CDR2 are MNHNY and SVGAGI (reference sequence). The CDR3 protein is CASSYRDRLNTEAFF. In nucleotides, the CDR3 is TGTGCCAGCAGTTACCGGGACAGGCTGAACACTGAAGCTTTCTTT.

J is TRBJ2-7 and V is TRBV15; unclear D gene. The germline V gene encodes CDR1 LNHNV and CDR2 YYDKDF (reference sequence). The CDR3 consists of 14 residues. V was trimmed by 5 bases and J by 0 bases, leaving 11 bases between them. This chain's CDR3 is CATSPRRGSYEQYF. The DNA of the CDR3 is TGTGCCACCAGCCCCCGGAGAGGCTCCTACGAGCAGTACTTC.

This clone was found a few times. The genes are TRBV27 and TRBJ1-1; D is perhaps TRBD1 (5 bases). This CDR3 is 14 amino acids long. CDR1 and CDR2 from the germline V gene are MNHEY and SMNVEV (reference sequence). V shed 7 bases and J shed 1 base, with 13 bases lying between them. The CDR3 spells CASKSPGRNTEAFF. The CDR3 bases are TGTGCCAGCAAGTCCCCAGGGCGGAACACTGAAGCTTTCTTT.

This clone appeared a single time. J is TRBJ1-2 and V is TRBV19; D might be TRBD1 (5 bases). Germline-derived CDR1 and CDR2 are LNHDA and SQIVND (reference sequence). The CDR3 has 14 amino acids. Deletions cut 7 bases from V and 3 bases from J, with 15 bases between. CDR3 sequence (DNA): TGTGCCAGTACCCTCGGGCAGGGCCACTATGGCTACACCTTC. It codes for CASTLGQGHYGYTF.

The chain couples TRBV13 to TRBJ1-1, with D unclear. Trimming cost V 8 bases and J 0 bases, with 13 bases left between them. This CDR3 is 14 amino acids long. Germline assignment: CDR1 PRHDT and CDR2 FYEKMQ (reference sequence). CDR3 region: CASGRGRLNTEAFF. Written as DNA, the CDR3 is TGTGCCAGCGGAAGAGGGCGCCTGAACACTGAAGCTTTCTTT.

This clone was observed a single time. The chain employs TRBV27 and TRBJ2-5, with D possibly TRBD1 on 6 matching bases. With the DNA end fitting TRBJ2-7 better, the J assignment may be wrong. The CDR3 is made up of 15 amino acids. CDR1 is MNHEY, CDR2 SMNVEV, per germline (reference sequence). In nucleotides, the CDR3 is TGTGCCAGCAGACCCCAATGGGACAAGACCTACGAGCAGTACTTC. Protein: CASRPQWDKTYEQYF.

V gene TRBV5-8 combines with J gene TRBJ1-4; D unresolved. V was trimmed by 2 bases and J by 3 bases, leaving 11 bases between them. The CDR3 is 15 residues long. Per germline, CDR1 SGHTS and CDR2 YDEGEE. The CDR3 DNA reads as TGTGCCAGCAGCTTCCCTTTCTCCTCTAATGAAAAACTGTTTTTT. Its translation: CASSFPFSSNEKLFF.

The rearrangement links TRBV19 to TRBJ2-1; no clear D gene. This CDR3 region has 13 residues. CDR1 is LNHDA, CDR2 SQIVND, per germline (reference sequence). Trimming cost V 6 bases and J 9 bases, with 15 bases left between them. In nucleotides, the CDR3 is TGTGCCAGTAGCCCTACAGAGCACGGTGAGCAGTTCTTC. Its protein is CASSPTEHGEQFF.

The chain has TRBV15 and TRBJ2-7; D gene ambiguous. This CDR3 has 13 residues. Germline values: CDR1 LNHNV, CDR2 YYDKDF (reference sequence). V gave up 3 bases and J gave up 5 bases, with 11 bases separating them. DNA for the CDR3: TGTGCCACCAGCAGGGCCTTTGGAGACGAGCAGTACTTC. Its translation: CATSRAFGDEQYF.

This chain joins TRBV6-1 and TRBJ2-1; 12 bases align to TRBD1. The CDR3 is made up of 15 amino acids. Looked up from germline, CDR1 is MNHNS and CDR2 is SASEGT. With V trimmed by 6 bases and J by 10 bases, 10 bases remained unmatched. The CDR3 coding sequence is TGTGCCAGCAGAGCCTCCGGGACAGGGGGCCGGGAGCAGTTCTTC. Its protein product is CASRASGTGGREQFF.

The rearrangement links TRBV19 to TRBJ1-1; 9 bases match TRBD1. Losses at the gene ends were 5 bases for V and 6 bases for J; bases not matched to a gene: 7. This CDR3 region has 14 residues. Germline lookup yields CDR1 LNHDA and CDR2 SQIVND (reference sequence). The CDR3 region has the DNA TGTGCCAGTAGTCTCACCGGGACAGGGTCTGAAGCTTTCTTT. Amino acids: CASSLTGTGSEAFF.